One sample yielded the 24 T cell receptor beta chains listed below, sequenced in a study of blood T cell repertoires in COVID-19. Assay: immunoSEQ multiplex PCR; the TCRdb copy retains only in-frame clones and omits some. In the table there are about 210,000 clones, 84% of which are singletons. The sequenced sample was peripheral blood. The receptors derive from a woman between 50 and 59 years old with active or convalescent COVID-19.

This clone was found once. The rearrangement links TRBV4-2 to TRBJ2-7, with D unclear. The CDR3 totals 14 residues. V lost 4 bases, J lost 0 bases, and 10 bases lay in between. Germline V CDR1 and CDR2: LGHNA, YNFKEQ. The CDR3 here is CASSPHRSSYEQYF. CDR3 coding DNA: TGTGCCAGCAGCCCGCATAGGAGCTCCTACGAGCAGTACTTC.

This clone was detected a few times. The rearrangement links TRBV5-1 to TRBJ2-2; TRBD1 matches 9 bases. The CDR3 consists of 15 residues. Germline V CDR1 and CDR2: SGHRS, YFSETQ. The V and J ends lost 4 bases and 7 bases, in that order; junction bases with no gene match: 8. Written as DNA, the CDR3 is TGCGCCAGCAGCCAAGGGACAGGGTGGAGCGGGGAGCTGTTTTTT. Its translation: CASSQGTGWSGELFF.

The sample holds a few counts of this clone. The CDR3 DNA reads TGCGCCAGCAGCATATTAGGGACTAGCGCCTACGAGCAGTACTTC. Protein product: CASSILGTSAYEQYF. The chain recombines TRBV5-1 with TRBJ2-7; TRBD2 agrees at 10 bases. The ends lost 4 bases at V and 2 bases at J; junction bases unmatched: 6. The CDR3 is made up of 15 amino acids. Germline-derived CDR1 and CDR2 are SGHRS and YFSETQ.

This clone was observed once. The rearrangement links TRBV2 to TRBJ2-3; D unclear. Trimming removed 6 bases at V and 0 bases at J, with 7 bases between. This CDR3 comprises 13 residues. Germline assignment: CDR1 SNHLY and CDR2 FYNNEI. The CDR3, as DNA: TGTGCCAGCAGAACCGAGAGCACAGATACGCAGTATTTT. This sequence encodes CASRTESTDTQYF.

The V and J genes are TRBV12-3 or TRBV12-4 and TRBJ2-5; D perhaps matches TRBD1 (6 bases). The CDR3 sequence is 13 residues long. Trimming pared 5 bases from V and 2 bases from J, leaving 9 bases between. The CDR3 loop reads CASSGRGQETQYF. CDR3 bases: TGTGCCAGCAGTGGAAGGGGGCAAGAGACCCAGTACTTC.

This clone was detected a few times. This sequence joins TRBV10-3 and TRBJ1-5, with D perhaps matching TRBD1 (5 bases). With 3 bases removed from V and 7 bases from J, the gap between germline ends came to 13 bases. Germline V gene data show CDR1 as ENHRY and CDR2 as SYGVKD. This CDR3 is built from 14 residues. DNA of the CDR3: TGTGCCATCAGTGACGGGCAGGGAGGACAGCCCCAGCATTTT. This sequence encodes CAISDGQGGQPQHF.

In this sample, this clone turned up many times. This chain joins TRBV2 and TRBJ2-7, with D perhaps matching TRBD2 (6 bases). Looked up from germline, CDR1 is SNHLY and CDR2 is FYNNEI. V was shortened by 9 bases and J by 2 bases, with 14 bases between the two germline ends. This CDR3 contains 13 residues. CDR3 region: CARAPAGTYEQYF. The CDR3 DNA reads TGTGCCAGAGCCCCAGCGGGTACCTACGAGCAGTACTTC.

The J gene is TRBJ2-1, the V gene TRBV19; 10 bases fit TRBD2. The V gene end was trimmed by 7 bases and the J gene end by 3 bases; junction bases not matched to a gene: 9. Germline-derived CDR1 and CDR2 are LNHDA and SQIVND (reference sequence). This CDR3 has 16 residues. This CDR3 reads CASTLTGTSDYNEQFF. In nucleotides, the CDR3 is TGTGCCAGTACCCTCACCGGGACTAGCGACTACAATGAGCAGTTCTTC.

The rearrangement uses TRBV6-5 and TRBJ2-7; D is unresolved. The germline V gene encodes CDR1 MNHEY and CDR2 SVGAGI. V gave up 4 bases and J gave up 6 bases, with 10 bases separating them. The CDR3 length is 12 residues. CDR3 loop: CASSSLLGEQYV. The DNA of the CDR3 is TGTGCCAGCAGTTCCCTTCTAGGCGAGCAGTACGTC.

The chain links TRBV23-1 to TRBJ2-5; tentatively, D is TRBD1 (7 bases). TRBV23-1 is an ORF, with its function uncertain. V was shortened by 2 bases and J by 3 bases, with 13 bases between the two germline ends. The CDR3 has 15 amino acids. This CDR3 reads CASSQRSGGKETQYF. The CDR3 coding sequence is TGCGCCAGCAGTCAAAGGTCAGGGGGGAAAGAGACCCAGTACTTC.

CDR3 in amino acids: CASSLRDTGNYGYTF. CDR3 bases: TGTGCCAGCAGTCTACGGGATACGGGCAACTATGGCTACACCTTC. V usage is TRBV28 and J usage is TRBJ1-2; the D is unclear. Germline CDR1 MDHEN, CDR2 SYDVKM. Trimming stripped 5 bases from V and 2 bases from J, with 15 bases between. The CDR3 runs to 15 residues.

The CDR3 DNA reads TGTGCCAGCAGCGTAGGCGGGGTCCTAAGTTACGAGCAGTACTTC. The encoded protein is CASSVGGVLSYEQYF. The V call is TRBV28, the J call TRBJ2-7; the D gene is possibly TRBD2 (6 bases). The CDR3 is made up of 15 amino acids. Germline V CDR1 and CDR2: MDHEN, SYDVKM. Trimming left V 6 bases short and J 4 bases short, with 19 bases between.

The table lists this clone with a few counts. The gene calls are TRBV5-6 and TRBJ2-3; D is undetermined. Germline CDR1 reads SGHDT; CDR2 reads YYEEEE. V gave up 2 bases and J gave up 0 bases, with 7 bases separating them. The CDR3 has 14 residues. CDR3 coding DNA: TGTGCCAGCAGCTTCCCCGGTAGCACAGATACGCAGTATTTT. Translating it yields CASSFPGSTDTQYF.

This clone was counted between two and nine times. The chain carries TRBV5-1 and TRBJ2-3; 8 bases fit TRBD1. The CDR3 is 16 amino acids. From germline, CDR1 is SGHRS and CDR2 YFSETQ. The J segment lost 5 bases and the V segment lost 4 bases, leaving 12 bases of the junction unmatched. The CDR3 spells CASSRPGTGLGDTQYF. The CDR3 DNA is TGCGCCAGCAGCCGTCCCGGGACAGGTTTGGGAGATACGCAGTATTTT.

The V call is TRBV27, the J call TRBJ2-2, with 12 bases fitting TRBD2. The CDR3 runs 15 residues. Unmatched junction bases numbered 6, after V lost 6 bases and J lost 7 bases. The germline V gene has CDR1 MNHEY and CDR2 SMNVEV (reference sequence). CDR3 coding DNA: TGTGCCAGCAGCCTGGGACTAGCGGGCCACGGGGAGCTGTTTTTT. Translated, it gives CASSLGLAGHGELFF.

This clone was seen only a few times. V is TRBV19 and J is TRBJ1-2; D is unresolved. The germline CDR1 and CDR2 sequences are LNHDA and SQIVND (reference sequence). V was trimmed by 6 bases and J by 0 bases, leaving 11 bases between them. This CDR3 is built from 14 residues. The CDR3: CASSPSGTNYGYTF. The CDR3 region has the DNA TGTGCCAGTAGCCCCTCGGGGACTAACTATGGCTACACCTTC.

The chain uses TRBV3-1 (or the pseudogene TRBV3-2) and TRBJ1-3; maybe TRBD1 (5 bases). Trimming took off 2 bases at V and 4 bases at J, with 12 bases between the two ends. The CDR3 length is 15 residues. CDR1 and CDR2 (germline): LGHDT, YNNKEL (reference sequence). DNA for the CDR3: TGTGCCAGCAGCCAATCCAAGGGGCTGGGAAACACCATATATTTT. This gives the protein CASSQSKGLGNTIYF.

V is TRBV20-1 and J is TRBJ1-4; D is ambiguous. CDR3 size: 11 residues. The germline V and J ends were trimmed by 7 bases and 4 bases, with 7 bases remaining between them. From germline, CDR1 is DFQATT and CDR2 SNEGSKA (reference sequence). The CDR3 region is CSGLYNEKLFF. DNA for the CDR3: TGCAGTGGTCTATATAATGAAAAACTGTTTTTT.

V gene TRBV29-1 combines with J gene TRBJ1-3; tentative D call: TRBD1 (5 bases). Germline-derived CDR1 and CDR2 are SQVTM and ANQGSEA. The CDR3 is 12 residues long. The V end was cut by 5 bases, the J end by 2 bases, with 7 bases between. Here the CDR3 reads CSVRTPGNTIYF. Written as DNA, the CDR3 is TGCAGCGTTCGGACACCTGGAAACACCATATATTTT.

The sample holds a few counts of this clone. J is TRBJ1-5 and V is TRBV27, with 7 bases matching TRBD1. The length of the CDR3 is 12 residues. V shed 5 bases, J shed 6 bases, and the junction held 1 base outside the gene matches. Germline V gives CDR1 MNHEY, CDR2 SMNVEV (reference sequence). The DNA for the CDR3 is TGTGCCAGCAGTCCAGGGGGTCAGCCCCAGCATTTT. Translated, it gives CASSPGGQPQHF.

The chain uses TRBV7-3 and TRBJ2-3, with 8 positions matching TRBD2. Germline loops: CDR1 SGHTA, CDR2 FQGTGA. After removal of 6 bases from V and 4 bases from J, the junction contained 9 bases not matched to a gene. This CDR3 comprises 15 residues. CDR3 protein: CASRPTSGRADTQYF. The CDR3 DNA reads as TGTGCCAGCAGGCCCACTAGCGGCAGGGCAGATACGCAGTATTTT.

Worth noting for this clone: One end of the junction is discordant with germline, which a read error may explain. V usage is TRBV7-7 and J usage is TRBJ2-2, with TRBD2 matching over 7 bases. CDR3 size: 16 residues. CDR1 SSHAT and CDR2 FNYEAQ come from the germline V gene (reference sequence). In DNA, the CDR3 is TGTGCCAGCAGCAAGACACCAAGCGGGAACAACGGGGAGCTGTTTTTT. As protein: CASSKTPSGNNGELFF.

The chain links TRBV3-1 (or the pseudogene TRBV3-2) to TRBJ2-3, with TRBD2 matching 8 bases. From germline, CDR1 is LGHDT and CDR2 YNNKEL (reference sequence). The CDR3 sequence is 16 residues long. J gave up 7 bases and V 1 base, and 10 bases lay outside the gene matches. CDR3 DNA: TGTGCCAGCAGCCAAGGCGGCGGGAGGTTCGTATATACGCAGTATTTT. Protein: CASSQGGGRFVYTQYF.

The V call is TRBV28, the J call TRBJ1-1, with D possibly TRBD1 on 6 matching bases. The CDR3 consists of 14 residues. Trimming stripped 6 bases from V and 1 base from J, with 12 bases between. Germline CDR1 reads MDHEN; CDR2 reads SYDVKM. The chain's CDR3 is CASRKQGRNTEAFF. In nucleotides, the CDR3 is TGTGCCAGCAGAAAACAGGGAAGGAACACTGAAGCTTTCTTT. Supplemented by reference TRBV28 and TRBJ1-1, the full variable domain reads DVKVTQSSRYLVKRTGEKVFLECVQDMDHENMFWYRQDPGLGLRLIYFSYDVKMKEKGDIPEGYSVSREKKERFSLILESASTNQTSMYLCASRKQGRNTEAFFGQGTRLTVV.